These T cell receptor beta chains were read from a single sample in a study of blood T cell repertoires in COVID-19. Measured with immunoSEQ multiplex PCR; TCRdb has only the in-frame clones, and not every one. The sample has 150,000 or so clones; less than 90% are singletons. Sequenced sample: peripheral blood. The receptor set was obtained from a man between 18 and 29 years old with active or convalescent COVID-19. CDR3s include the opening cysteine and the closing phenylalanine or tryptophan. Fields, in order: CDR3 protein, J gene, V gene.

CASSADRDTQYF,TRBJ2-3,TRBV11-3
CASSTTGTGASGELFF,TRBJ2-2,TRBV5-5
CASSQRTAGTSGIRRTYEQYF,TRBJ2-7,TRBV4-3
CASSFSSGSYNEQFF,TRBJ2-1,TRBV27
CASSLSPGGNTGELFF,TRBJ2-2,TRBV7-3
CASSRGGLPNTEAFF,TRBJ1-1,TRBV19
CATVNGVSYEQYF,TRBJ2-7,TRBV28
CATQLSLGQGNQPQHF,TRBJ1-5,TRBV7-8
CASSPSGQISTDTQYF,TRBJ2-3,TRBV18
CASSRPGSGGSNEQFF,TRBJ2-1,TRBV11-3
CASSTGLAGVGYEQYF,TRBJ2-7,TRBV18
CASSKQGRGTEAFF,TRBJ1-1,TRBV19
CASSLGPLGGFTDTQYF,TRBJ2-3,TRBV13
CAISDGQHNEQFF,TRBJ2-1,TRBV10-3
CASSQDERGGLDTQYF,TRBJ2-3,TRBV4-2
CATSYPGLFSGNTIYF,TRBJ1-3,TRBV15